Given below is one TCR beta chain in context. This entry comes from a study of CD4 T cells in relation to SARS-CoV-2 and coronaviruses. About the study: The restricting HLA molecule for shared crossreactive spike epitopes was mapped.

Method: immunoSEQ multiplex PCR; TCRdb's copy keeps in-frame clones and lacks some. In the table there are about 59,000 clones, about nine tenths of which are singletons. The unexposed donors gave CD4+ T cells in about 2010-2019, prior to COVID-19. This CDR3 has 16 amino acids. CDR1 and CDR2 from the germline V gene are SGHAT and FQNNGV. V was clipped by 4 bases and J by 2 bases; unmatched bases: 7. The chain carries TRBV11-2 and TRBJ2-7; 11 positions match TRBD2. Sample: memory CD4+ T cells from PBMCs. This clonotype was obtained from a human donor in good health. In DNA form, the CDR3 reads TGTGCCAGCAGCTCCCAGTTACTAGCGGGGGCCTACGAGCAGTACTTC. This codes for CASSSQLLAGAYEQYF.